The clone carrying this T cell receptor (beta chain) turned up a few times. This specimen comes from a study of T-cell memory formation after mild COVID-19. Study at large: Each donor largely had its own TCR clusters.

MiXCR, run by TCRdb on the 5' RACE reads, gives a single entry per CDR3 protein. Of 250,000 to 350,000 distinct CDR3 sequences listed, 16% are singletons. The CDR3 has 16 amino acids. The junction had 8 bases not matched to a gene; V was cut back by 4 bases and J by 3 bases. The sample consisted of PBMCs or a T cell subset sorted from them (not recorded which). The chain combines TRBV12-3 or TRBV12-4 with TRBJ2-2, with 7 bases fitting TRBD2. The receptor was derived from a man between 18 and 35 years old who had mild COVID-19 (a few samples of this study predate the infection). Cell type and time point are not known. CDR3 sequence: CASSSPWGGDTGELFF. The CDR3 nucleotides are TGTGCCAGCAGTTCACCCTGGGGGGGGGACACCGGGGAGCTGTTTTTT.